The 18 T cell receptor beta chains given below trace back to one sample, sequenced in a study of blood T cell repertoires in COVID-19 (dated by TCRdb to about 2020). The receptor library was made with the immunoSEQ multiplex PCR assay. The clones in this table, taken by TCRdb from immuneACCESS, are in-frame only. Not every clone is retained; where verified, under half of the shortfall comes from an unresolved V gene, and the cause of the rest is unknown. The sample profile shows about 48,000 clones; 80% to 90% of them were found once. The ten biggest clones cover about 3.2% of the sample. What was sequenced was peripheral blood. These receptors were collected from a woman of 80 years or more with acute or convalescent COVID-19.

The genes are TRBV10-3 and TRBJ1-2; 10 positions match TRBD1. This CDR3 has 15 residues. Germline V gene sequence: CDR1 ENHRY, CDR2 SYGVKD. V gave up 6 bases and J gave up 2 bases; unmatched junction bases: 6. CDR3 bases: TGTGCCATCAGCCAACCGGGACAGGGGAACTATGGCTACACCTTC. The encoded protein is CAISQPGQGNYGYTF.

The rearrangement links TRBV6-6 to TRBJ2-7; TRBD1 matches 11 bases. V gave up 6 bases and J gave up 5 bases; unmatched junction bases: 9. Germline CDR1 is MNHNY and CDR2 is SVGAGI (reference sequence). CDR3 length: 15 residues. The CDR3 region is CASSQVGTGGNEQYF. As DNA, the CDR3 is TGTGCCAGCAGCCAGGTGGGGACAGGGGGGAACGAGCAGTACTTC.

Regarding this clone: A read error may produce the germline difference seen at one junction end. The chain has TRBV5-1 and TRBJ1-2; TRBD1 aligns across 8 bases. The CDR3 consists of 17 residues. Looked up from germline, CDR1 is SGHRS and CDR2 is YFSETQ. This CDR3 is CASSLDVTGEYNYGYTF. DNA of the CDR3: TGTGCCAGCAGCTTGGATGTGACAGGGGAGTATAACTATGGCTACACCTTC.

The chain joins TRBV6-1 to TRBJ2-4; a weak D match, TRBD1 (5 bases). Germline-derived CDR1 and CDR2 are MNHNS and SASEGT. The CDR3 sequence is 15 residues long. Trimming shortened V by 1 base and J by 4 bases, and 11 bases separated the two germline ends. CDR3 bases: TGTGCCAGCAGTGAAGAGTGGGGCACAAAAAACATTCAGTACTTC. Encoded protein: CASSEEWGTKNIQYF.

This clone was seen only a few times. The V and J genes are TRBV4-1 and TRBJ1-1; a weak D match, TRBD1 (6 bases). The CDR3 runs to 14 residues. The germline gives CDR1 MGHRA, CDR2 YSYEKL. Trimming removed 0 bases at V and 4 bases at J, with 9 bases between. CDR3 sequence: CASSQDGRGTEAFF. For the CDR3, the DNA is TGCGCCAGCAGCCAAGATGGCAGGGGCACTGAAGCTTTCTTT.

The table lists this clone with a few counts. The chain couples TRBV7-9 to TRBJ1-2; no clear D. Germline V gene lookup returns CDR1 SEHNR and CDR2 FQNEAQ (reference sequence). The V end was cut by 4 bases, the J end by 5 bases, with 17 bases between. The CDR3 contains 15 residues. The CDR3 here is CASSSSGTSGYGYTF. In nucleotides, the CDR3 is TGTGCCAGCAGCTCTTCGGGTACCAGCGGTTATGGCTACACCTTC.

The chain links TRBV2 to TRBJ2-7, with D possibly being TRBD1 (5 bases). V dropped 6 bases and J dropped 3 bases, with 12 bases sitting between them. Germline assignment: CDR1 SNHLY and CDR2 FYNNEI. The CDR3 spans 13 residues. The CDR3 protein is CASRVSQGYEQYF. The CDR3 DNA is TGTGCCAGCAGGGTAAGCCAGGGCTACGAGCAGTACTTC.

The gene calls are TRBV5-4 and TRBJ1-2; 8 bases line up with TRBD1. The CDR3 contains 15 residues. The V and J ends lost 0 bases and 2 bases, in that order; junction bases with no gene match: 3. Germline V lookup: CDR1 SGHNT, CDR2 YYREEE (reference sequence). In DNA form, the CDR3 reads TGTGCCAGCAGCTTGGCCAGGGGGCAGAACTATGGCTACACCTTC. It specifies CASSLARGQNYGYTF.

The chain employs TRBV5-6 and TRBJ1-2; D ambiguous. From germline, CDR1 is SGHDT and CDR2 YYEEEE. There are 14 residues in the CDR3. Between the trimmed V and J ends, which lost 0 bases and 3 bases, there was a span of 9 bases. The CDR3 region is CASSLDSLDYGYTF. DNA of the CDR3: TGTGCCAGCAGCTTGGACAGTCTTGACTATGGCTACACCTTC.

The J gene is TRBJ1-2, the V gene TRBV7-8; D gene ambiguous. Deletions cut 0 bases from V and 0 bases from J, with 5 bases between. This CDR3 comprises 14 residues. In germline, CDR1 is SGHVS, CDR2 FQNEAQ. The chain's CDR3 is CASSLAVANYGYTF. The CDR3 DNA follows: TGTGCCAGCAGCTTAGCGGTAGCTAACTATGGCTACACCTTC.

This chain links TRBV19 with TRBJ2-7, with TRBD2 as a possible D gene (6 bases). With 5 bases removed from V and 2 bases from J, the gap between germline ends came to 13 bases. This CDR3 is built from 14 residues. Germline values: CDR1 LNHDA, CDR2 SQIVND (reference sequence). This CDR3 reads CASSFDGTPYEQYF. CDR3 nucleotide sequence: TGTGCCAGTAGTTTTGACGGGACTCCCTACGAGCAGTACTTC.

The rearrangement uses TRBV2 and TRBJ2-1; TRBD1 might be the D (5 bases). Germline V gene lookup returns CDR1 SNHLY and CDR2 FYNNEI. CDR3 length equals 16 residues. The V end lost 4 bases, the J end lost 0 bases, and 13 bases lay between the germline ends. The CDR3 protein is CASSALGVGSYNEQFF. CDR3 DNA: TGTGCCAGCAGTGCTCTAGGGGTGGGCTCCTACAATGAGCAGTTCTTC.

The CDR3 sequence is CASSPQGRETQYF. CDR3 DNA: TGTGCCAGTAGCCCACAGGGCCGGGAGACCCAGTACTTC. The genes are TRBV19 and TRBJ2-5; D may be TRBD1 (6 bases). In germline, CDR1 is LNHDA, CDR2 SQIVND (reference sequence). V was pared by 6 bases and J by 5 bases, with 13 bases between. The CDR3 extends over 13 amino acids. The full variable domain, rest sourced from reference TRBV19 and TRBJ2-5, is DGGITQSPKYLFRKEGQNVTLSCEQNLNHDAMYWYRQDPGQGLRLIYYSQIVNDFQKGDIAEGYSVSREKKESFPLTVTSAQKNPTAFYLCASSPQGRETQYFGPGTRLLVL.

J is TRBJ2-1 and V is TRBV19, with D possibly being TRBD1 (5 bases). V lost 2 bases to trimming and J lost 6 bases, with 11 bases between them. This CDR3 has 14 amino acids. The germline V gene has CDR1 LNHDA and CDR2 SQIVND (reference sequence). This CDR3 reads CASSILSGANEQFF. In DNA form, the CDR3 reads TGTGCCAGTAGTATATTGAGTGGGGCCAATGAGCAGTTCTTC.

This chain uses TRBV7-8 with TRBJ1-6; TRBD1 aligns across 11 bases. The V segment lost 7 bases and the J segment 9 bases; nucleotides outside the gene matches: 5. The germline V gene has CDR1 SGHVS and CDR2 FQNEAQ. The CDR3 is made up of 14 amino acids. Here the CDR3 reads CASIRDRGGSPLHF. In DNA, the CDR3 is TGTGCCAGCATTAGGGACAGGGGGGGTTCACCCCTCCACTTT.

The V call is TRBV7-2, the J call TRBJ1-1; the D is unclear. Per germline, CDR1 SGHTA and CDR2 FQGNSA. The CDR3 is made up of 13 amino acids. V lost 3 bases and J 0 bases, leaving 5 bases between the germline ends. CDR3 in DNA: TGTGCCAGCAGCTTCGGGTTGAACACTGAAGCTTTCTTT. It translates to CASSFGLNTEAFF.

This chain uses TRBV21-1 with TRBJ1-1; the table's D call TRBD1 went unverified against the DNA. TRBV21-1 has pseudogene status. This CDR3 has 21 residues. The CDR3 nucleotides read TGTGCCAGCAGCACACCGGGGCCCCCCGGGACAGGGGGCAAGAGGTTCACTGAAGCTTTCTTT. It encodes CASSTPGPPGTGGKRFTEAFF.

The V gene is TRBV19, the J gene TRBJ1-1, with D unclear. The CDR3 runs to 13 residues. Germline values: CDR1 LNHDA, CDR2 SQIVND (reference sequence). V lost 3 bases and J lost 0, with 5 bases in between. CDR3 region: CASSMFVNTEAFF. For the CDR3, the DNA is TGTGCCAGTAGTATGTTCGTGAACACTGAAGCTTTCTTT.